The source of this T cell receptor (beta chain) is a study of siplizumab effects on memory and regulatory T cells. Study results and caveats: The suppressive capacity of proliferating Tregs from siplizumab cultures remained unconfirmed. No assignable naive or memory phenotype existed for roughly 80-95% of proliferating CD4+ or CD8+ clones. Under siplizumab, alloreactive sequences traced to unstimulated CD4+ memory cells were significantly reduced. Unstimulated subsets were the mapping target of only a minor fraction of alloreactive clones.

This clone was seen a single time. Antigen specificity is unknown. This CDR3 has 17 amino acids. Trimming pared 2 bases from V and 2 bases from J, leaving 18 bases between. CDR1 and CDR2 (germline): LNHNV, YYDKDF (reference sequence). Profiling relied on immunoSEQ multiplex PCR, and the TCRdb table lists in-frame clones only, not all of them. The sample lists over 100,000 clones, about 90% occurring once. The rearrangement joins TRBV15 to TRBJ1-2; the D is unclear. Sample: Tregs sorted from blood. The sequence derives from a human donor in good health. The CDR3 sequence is CATSRLNPLQSNYGYTF. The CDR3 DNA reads TGTGCCACCAGCAGACTCAACCCCCTGCAGTCGAACTATGGCTACACCTTC.